This TCR beta chain comes out of a study of beta chain features in type 1 diabetes. Broader study findings: No resolution was reached here on whether HLA type influences TCRB rearrangement. Patients and controls would be equally affected if PCR favored shorter templates. Among type 1 diabetes patients, VDJ junctions had fewer insertions and more deletions.

This clone was picked up one time. As yet, its antigen is unknown. The germline V gene encodes CDR1 MNHEY and CDR2 SVGAGI. This CDR3 spans 14 amino acids. V lost 5 bases to trimming and J lost 8 bases, with 16 bases between them. A sort by CD45RO/CCR7/CD25/CD127/CD95/CD27 yielded CD4+ naive, central memory, regulatory and stem cell-like memory cells. Expressed TCRB transcripts were sequenced because the entire RNA isolate underwent reverse transcription. Clones were sequenced by immunoSEQ multiplex PCR, and TCRdb holds only the in-frame ones, with some missing. The sample consists of fewer than 900,000 clones, roughly 17% of them appearing once.

This sequence originates from a woman aged 18-29 years in good health. Sequencing used naive CD4+ T cells from blood. The genes are TRBV6-5 and TRBJ2-1, with a tentative D call TRBD2 (6 bases). In nucleotides, the CDR3 is TGTGCCAGCAGTGGTAGCGGCCCTGGATATGAGCAGTTCTTC. It yields the protein CASSGSGPGYEQFF.